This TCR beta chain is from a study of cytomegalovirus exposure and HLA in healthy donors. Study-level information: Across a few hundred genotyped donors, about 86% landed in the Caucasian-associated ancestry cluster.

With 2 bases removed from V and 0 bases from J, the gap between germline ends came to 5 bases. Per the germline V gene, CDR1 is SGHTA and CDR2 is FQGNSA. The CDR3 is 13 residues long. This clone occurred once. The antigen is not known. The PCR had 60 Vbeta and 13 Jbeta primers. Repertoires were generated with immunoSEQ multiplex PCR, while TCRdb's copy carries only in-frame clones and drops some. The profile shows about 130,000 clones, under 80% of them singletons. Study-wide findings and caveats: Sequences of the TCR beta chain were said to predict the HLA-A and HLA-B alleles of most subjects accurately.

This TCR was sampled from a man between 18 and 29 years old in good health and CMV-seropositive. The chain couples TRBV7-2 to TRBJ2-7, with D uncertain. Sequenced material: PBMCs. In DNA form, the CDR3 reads TGTGCCAGCAGCTTATACGGCTCCTACGAGCAGTACTTC. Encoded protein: CASSLYGSYEQYF.